A selection of T cell receptor beta chains follows, all from one sample in a study of blood T cell repertoires in COVID-19. Sequencing used immunoSEQ multiplex PCR; TCRdb keeps in-frame clones, though not all of them. The table includes around 49,000 clones, about four fifths detected once. The sequencing sample was made of peripheral blood. These receptors were taken from a woman aged 55-70 years with acute or convalescent COVID-19. Both conserved end residues are part of each CDR3. The order of the fields is J gene, V gene, CDR3 protein.

TRBJ2-3 | TRBV6-5 | CASSYGAGTSTDTQYF
TRBJ1-4 | TRBV6-5 | CASRGTGGEKLFF
TRBJ1-6 | TRBV11-3 | CASISSRDRGRSSPLHF
TRBJ2-6 | TRBV5-1 | CASRRTGGAGANVLTF
TRBJ2-2 | TRBV10-3 | CAITGQGGAGELFF
TRBJ1-5 | TRBV7-3 | CASSLPQGASNQPQHF
TRBJ1-2 | TRBV5-6 | CASCRRTGAYGYTF
TRBJ2-5 | TRBV7-2 | CASSLRPGLAGAQETQYF
TRBJ2-5 | TRBV3-1/TRBV3-2 | CASSQVETGGQTQYF
TRBJ2-1 | TRBV19 | CASSIDRLAGYNEQFF
TRBJ1-2 | TRBV3-1/TRBV3-2 | CASSQDVGGYGYTF
TRBJ1-2 | TRBV7-8 | CASSLELGQGLRGYTF
TRBJ2-7 | TRBV28 | CASSLGGGAYEQYF
TRBJ1-2 | TRBV16 | CASSPLSTGQAGISTF
TRBJ1-4 | TRBV6-6 | CASSYVPGMKKEKLFF
TRBJ2-7 | TRBV7-2 | CASSLSLAGESYEQYF
TRBJ1-2 | TRBV5-5 | CASSLDRKNYGYTF
TRBJ1-1 | TRBV19 | CASTELSLVNTEAFF
TRBJ2-1 | TRBV27 | CASSLGTVNNEQFF
TRBJ2-6 | TRBV6-4 | CASSDSAHSGANVLTF
TRBJ2-2 | TRBV11-2 | CASSSQGARTGELFF
TRBJ1-1 | TRBV11-2 | CASSLDRGGRAFF
TRBJ1-4 | TRBV7-6 | CASSSGVGGQRLATNEKLFF
TRBJ2-7 | TRBV7-9 | CASSLDRGYEQYF
TRBJ2-1 | TRBV5-1 | CASSGQGTSGGVLYNEQFF
TRBJ1-2 | TRBV28 | CASGRGPNYGYTF
TRBJ2-1 | TRBV12-5 | CASGLFEPEQFF
TRBJ1-1 | TRBV19 | CASSIVPRNTEAFF
TRBJ1-2 | TRBV18 | CASSLDSPYYGYTF
TRBJ1-2 | TRBV19 | CASSAVRRGLPDRDGYTF
TRBJ1-1 | TRBV7-9 | CASSLGEITEAFF
TRBJ2-1 | TRBV28 | CASTVRQGGNEQFF
TRBJ2-2 | TRBV4-1 | CASSQMGRGAPKGCTGELFF
TRBJ2-7 | TRBV29-1 | CSVEGQGEQYF
TRBJ2-3 | TRBV13 | CASSLSGGRLLTPDTQYF
TRBJ2-3 | TRBV28 | CASRLRGGSDTQYF
TRBJ1-2 | TRBV9 | CASSVAPEYRDGYTF
TRBJ2-3 | TRBV23-1 | CASNNPGQGPFNTQYF
TRBJ1-1 | TRBV7-9 | CASSLLQGGGTEAFF
TRBJ1-1 | TRBV4-1 | CASSKGRQAGNTEAFF
TRBJ2-1 | TRBV28 | CASSSLGLAGSDEQFF
TRBJ1-1 | TRBV4-1 | CASSQDRGRTEAFF
TRBJ2-1 | TRBV7-3 | CASSLTSGLAGVRNEQFF
TRBJ2-7 | TRBV6-5 | CASSLWTGSSYEQYF
TRBJ1-6 | TRBV28 | CASSPHGSSYNSPLHF
TRBJ1-4 | TRBV21-1 | CASSNCSGGANEKLFF
TRBJ2-6 | TRBV6-4 | CASSPVSGANVLTF
TRBJ1-5 | TRBV30 | CAWSSDYRGPQHF
TRBJ2-1 | TRBV29-1 | CSGGQSILYNEQFF
TRBJ1-4 | TRBV15 | CATSRDGGGEKLFF
TRBJ2-7 | TRBV6-5 | CASSHQRHEQYF